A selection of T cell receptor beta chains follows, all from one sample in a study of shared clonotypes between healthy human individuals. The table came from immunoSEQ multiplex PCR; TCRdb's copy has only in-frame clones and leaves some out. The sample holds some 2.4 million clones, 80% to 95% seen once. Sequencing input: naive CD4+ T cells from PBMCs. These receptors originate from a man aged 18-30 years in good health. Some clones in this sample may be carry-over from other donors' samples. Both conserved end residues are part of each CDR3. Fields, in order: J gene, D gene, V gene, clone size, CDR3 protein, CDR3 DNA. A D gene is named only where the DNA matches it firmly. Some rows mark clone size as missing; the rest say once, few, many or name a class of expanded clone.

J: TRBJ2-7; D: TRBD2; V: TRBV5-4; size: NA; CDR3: CASSLGLAGVNEQYF; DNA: TGTGCCAGCAGCTTGGGGCTAGCGGGAGTCAACGAGCAGTACTTC
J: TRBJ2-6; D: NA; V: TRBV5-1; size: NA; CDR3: CASSREGAGANVLTF; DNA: TGCGCCAGCAGCCGAGAGGGAGCTGGGGCCAACGTCCTGACTTTC
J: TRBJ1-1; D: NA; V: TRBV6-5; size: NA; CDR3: CASSRNRVTEAFF; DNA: TGTGCCAGCAGCCGAAACAGGGTAACTGAAGCTTTCTTT
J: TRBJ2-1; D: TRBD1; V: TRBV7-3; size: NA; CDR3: CASRLGTGNEQFF; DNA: TGTGCCAGCAGGCTCGGGACAGGCAATGAGCAGTTCTTC
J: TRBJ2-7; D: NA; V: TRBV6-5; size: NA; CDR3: CASSPPGRREQYF; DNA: TGTGCCAGCAGTCCGCCGGGACGTCGCGAGCAGTACTTC
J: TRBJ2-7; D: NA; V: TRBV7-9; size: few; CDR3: CASSFVGTLGGEQYF; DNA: TGTGCCAGCAGCTTCGTCGGCACCTTAGGGGGCGAGCAGTACTTC
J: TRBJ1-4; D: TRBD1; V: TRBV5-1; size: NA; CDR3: CASSTSGGTNEKLFF; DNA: TGCGCCAGCAGCACTTCAGGGGGCACTAATGAAAAACTGTTTTTT
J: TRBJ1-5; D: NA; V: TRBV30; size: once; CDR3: CAWRGPGSNQPQHF; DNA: TGTGCCTGGAGAGGACCCGGTAGCAATCAGCCCCAGCATTTT
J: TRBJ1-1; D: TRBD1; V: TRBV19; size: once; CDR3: CASSADRADDTEAFF; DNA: TGTGCCAGTAGTGCAGACAGGGCGGATGACACTGAAGCTTTCTTT
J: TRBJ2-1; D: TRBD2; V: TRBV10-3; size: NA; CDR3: CAISVLAGGVYEQFF; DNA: TGTGCCATCAGTGTACTAGCGGGAGGGGTGTATGAGCAGTTCTTC
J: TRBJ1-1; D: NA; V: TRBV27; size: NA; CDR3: CASSLRGLNTEAFF; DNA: TGTGCCAGCAGTTTACGGGGGCTAAACACTGAAGCTTTCTTT
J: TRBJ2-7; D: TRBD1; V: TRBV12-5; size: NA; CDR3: CASGRQGTYEQYF; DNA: TGTGCTAGTGGGAGACAGGGAACCTACGAGCAGTACTTC
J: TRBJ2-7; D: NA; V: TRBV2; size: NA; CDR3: CASSAVYEQYF; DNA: TGTGCCAGCAGTGCGGTGTACGAGCAGTACTTC
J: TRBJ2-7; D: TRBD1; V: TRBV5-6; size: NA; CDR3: CASSLGTGTATGEQYF; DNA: TGTGCCAGCAGCTTGGGCACCGGGACAGCGACGGGGGAGCAGTACTTC
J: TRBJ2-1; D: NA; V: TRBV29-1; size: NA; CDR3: CSTNSGNRGEQFF; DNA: TGCAGCACAAATAGTGGGAATCGGGGTGAGCAGTTCTTC
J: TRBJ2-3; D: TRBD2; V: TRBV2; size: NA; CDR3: CASSLGLAGGDTQYF; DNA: TGTGCCAGCAGCCTGGGACTAGCGGGGGGAGATACGCAGTATTTT
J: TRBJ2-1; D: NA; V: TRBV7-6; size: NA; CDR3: CASSHGQNLYNEQFF; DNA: TGTGCCAGCAGCCACGGACAGAACCTCTACAATGAGCAGTTCTTC
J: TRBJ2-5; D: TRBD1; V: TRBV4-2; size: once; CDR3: CASSQGSPGGIQTQYF; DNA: TGTGCCAGCAGCCAAGGTTCACCAGGGGGCATCCAGACCCAGTACTTC
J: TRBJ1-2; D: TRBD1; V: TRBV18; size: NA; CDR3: CASSPDRVANYGYTF; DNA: TGTGCCAGCTCACCCGACAGGGTAGCTAACTATGGCTACACCTTC
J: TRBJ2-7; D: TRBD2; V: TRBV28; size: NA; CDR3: CASSLLTSGYYEQYF; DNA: TGTGCCAGCAGTTTATTGACTAGCGGATACTACGAGCAGTACTTC
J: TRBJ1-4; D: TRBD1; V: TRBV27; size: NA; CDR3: CASSERTGPNEKLFF; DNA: TGTGCCAGCAGTGAACGGACAGGCCCTAATGAAAAACTGTTTTTT
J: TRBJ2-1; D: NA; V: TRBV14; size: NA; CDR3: CASSQGAPSYNEQFF; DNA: TGTGCCAGCAGCCAGGGAGCCCCCTCCTACAATGAGCAGTTCTTC
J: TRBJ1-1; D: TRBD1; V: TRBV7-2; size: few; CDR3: CASSLDLGTEVEAFF; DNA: TGTGCCAGCAGCTTAGACCTAGGGACAGAGGTAGAAGCTTTCTTT
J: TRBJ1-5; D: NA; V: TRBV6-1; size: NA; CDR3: CASWDSNQPQHF; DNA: TGTGCCAGCTGGGACAGCAATCAGCCCCAGCATTTT
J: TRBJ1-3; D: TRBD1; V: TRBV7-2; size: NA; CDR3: CASSPQGAPGNTIYF; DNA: TGTGCCAGCAGCCCACAGGGGGCGCCCGGAAACACCATATATTTT
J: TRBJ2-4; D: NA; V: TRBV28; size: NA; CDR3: CASSPQNLAKNIQYF; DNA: TGTGCCAGCAGCCCTCAGAATTTAGCCAAAAACATTCAGTACTTC